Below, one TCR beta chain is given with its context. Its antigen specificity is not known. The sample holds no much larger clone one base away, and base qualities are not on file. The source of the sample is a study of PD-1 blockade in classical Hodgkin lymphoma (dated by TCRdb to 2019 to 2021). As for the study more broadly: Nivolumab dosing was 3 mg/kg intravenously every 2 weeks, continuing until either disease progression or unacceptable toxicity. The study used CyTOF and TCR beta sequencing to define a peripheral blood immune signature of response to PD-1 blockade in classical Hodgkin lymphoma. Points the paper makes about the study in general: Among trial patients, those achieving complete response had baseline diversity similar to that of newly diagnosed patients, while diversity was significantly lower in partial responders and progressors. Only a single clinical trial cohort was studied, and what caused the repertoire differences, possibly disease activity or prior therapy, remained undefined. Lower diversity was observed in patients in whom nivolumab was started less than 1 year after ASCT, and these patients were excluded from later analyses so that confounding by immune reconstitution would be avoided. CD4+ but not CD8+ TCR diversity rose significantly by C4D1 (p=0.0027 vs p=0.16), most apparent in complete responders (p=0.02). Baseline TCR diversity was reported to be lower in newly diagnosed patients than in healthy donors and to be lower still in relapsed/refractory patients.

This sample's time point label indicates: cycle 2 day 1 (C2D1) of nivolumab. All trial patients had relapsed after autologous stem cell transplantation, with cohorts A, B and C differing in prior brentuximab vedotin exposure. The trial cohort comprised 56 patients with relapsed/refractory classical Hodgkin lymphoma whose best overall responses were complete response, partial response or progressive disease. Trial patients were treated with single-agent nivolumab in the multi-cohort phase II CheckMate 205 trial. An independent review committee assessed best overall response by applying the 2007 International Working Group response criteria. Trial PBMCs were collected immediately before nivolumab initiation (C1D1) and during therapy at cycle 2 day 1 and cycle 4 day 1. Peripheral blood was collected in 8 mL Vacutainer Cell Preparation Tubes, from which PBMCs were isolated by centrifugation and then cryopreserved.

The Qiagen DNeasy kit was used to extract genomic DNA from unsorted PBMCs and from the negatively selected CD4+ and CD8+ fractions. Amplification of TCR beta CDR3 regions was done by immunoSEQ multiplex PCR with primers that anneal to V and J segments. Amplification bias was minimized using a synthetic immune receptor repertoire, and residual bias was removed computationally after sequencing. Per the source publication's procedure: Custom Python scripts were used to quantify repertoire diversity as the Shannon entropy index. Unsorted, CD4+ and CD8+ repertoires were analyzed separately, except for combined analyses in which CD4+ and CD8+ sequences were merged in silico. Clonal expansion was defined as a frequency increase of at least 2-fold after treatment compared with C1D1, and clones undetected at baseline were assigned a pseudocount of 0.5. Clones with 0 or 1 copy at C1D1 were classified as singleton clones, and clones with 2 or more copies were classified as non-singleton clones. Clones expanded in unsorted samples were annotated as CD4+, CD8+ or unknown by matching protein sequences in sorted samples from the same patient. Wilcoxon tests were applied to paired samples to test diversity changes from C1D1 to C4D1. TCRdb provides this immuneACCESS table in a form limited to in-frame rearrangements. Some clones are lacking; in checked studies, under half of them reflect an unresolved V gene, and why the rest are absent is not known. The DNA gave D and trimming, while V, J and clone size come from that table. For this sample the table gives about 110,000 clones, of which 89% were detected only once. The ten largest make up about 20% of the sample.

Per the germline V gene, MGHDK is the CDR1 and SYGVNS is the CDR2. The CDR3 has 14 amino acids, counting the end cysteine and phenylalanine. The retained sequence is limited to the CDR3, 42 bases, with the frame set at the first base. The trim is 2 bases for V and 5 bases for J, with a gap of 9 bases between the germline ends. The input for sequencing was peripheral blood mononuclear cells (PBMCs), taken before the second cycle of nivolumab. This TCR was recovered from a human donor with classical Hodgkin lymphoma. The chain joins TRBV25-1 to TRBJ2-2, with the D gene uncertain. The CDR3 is CASSEPTPTGELFF. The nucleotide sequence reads TGTGCCAGCAGTGAACCGACACCGACCGGGGAGCTGTTTTTT.